The text below deals with one T cell receptor beta chain. The CDR3 is 16 residues long. Germline V gene data show CDR1 as LGHDT and CDR2 as YNNKEL (reference sequence). The V segment lost 4 bases and the J segment 5 bases; nucleotides outside the gene matches: 8. These data are taken from a study of blood T cell repertoires in COVID-19. Sequencing used immunoSEQ multiplex PCR; TCRdb keeps in-frame clones, though not all of them. The profile shows over 85,000 clones, 80% to 95% of them singletons. The receptor was derived from a woman aged 45-65 years with COVID-19, enrolled during active disease. This chain links TRBV3-1 (or the pseudogene TRBV3-2) with TRBJ2-1, with 10 bases identical to TRBD1. Sequencing input: peripheral blood. The CDR3 loop is CASSLVRDRGNNEQFF. CDR3 nucleotides: TGTGCCAGCAGCCTTGTCCGGGACAGGGGTAACAATGAGCAGTTCTTC.